The 30 T cell receptor beta chains below all came from one sample that was sequenced in a study of cytomegalovirus exposure and HLA in healthy donors. This PCR relied on a set of 60 Vbeta primers and 13 Jbeta primers. Measured with immunoSEQ multiplex PCR; TCRdb has only the in-frame clones, and not every one. The sample yields about 120,000 clones, over 80% seen once. Specimen: PBMCs. These receptors were collected from a man aged 50 to 60 in good health and CMV-seronegative.

This clone has just a few counts. This chain joins TRBV2 and TRBJ1-5; D possibly corresponds to TRBD1 (6 bases). Germline V gene sequence: CDR1 SNHLY, CDR2 FYNNEI. The V and J ends lost 2 bases and 6 bases respectively, with 8 bases between them. This CDR3 comprises 13 residues. The DNA for the CDR3 is TGTGCCAGCAGTGAACTGGACAGTCAGCCCCAGCATTTT. It translates to CASSELDSQPQHF.

J is TRBJ1-5 and V is TRBV7-6; D perhaps matches TRBD1 (6 bases). Deletions cut 0 bases from V and 6 bases from J, with 15 bases between. CDR1 is SGHVS, CDR2 FNYEAQ, per germline. The length of the CDR3 is 16 residues. This chain's CDR3 is CASSLAAGVSVQPQHF. In DNA, the CDR3 is TGTGCCAGCAGCTTAGCGGCAGGGGTCTCCGTTCAGCCCCAGCATTTT.

The CDR3 bases are TGCGCCAGCAGCCAAGACCGGGGGGGCCGAACCCAGTACTTC. Protein sequence: CASSQDRGGRTQYF. The chain recombines TRBV4-3 with TRBJ2-5; 8 bases align to TRBD2. This CDR3 spans 14 amino acids. V lost 0 bases, J lost 8 bases, and 5 bases stayed unmatched. The germline gives CDR1 LGHNA, CDR2 YSLEER.

The chain carries TRBV5-4 and TRBJ2-7, with D possibly matching TRBD1 (6 bases). Germline CDR1 and CDR2: SGHNT and YYREEE (reference sequence). V was shortened by 4 bases and J by 1 base, with 12 bases between the two germline ends. The CDR3 runs 14 residues. CDR3 DNA: TGTGCCAGCAGCCCGACAGGTCAGTCCTACGAGCAGTACTTC. Translated, it gives CASSPTGQSYEQYF.

This chain uses TRBV29-1 with TRBJ1-1; no reliable D call. V lost 3 bases and J lost 1, with 15 bases in between. Germline V gene lookup returns CDR1 SQVTM and CDR2 ANQGSEA. This CDR3 has 15 residues. CDR3 DNA: TGCAGCGTTGAGGGTACAACTACCCGGAACACTGAAGCTTTCTTT. It codes for CSVEGTTTRNTEAFF.

This chain joins TRBV4-3 and TRBJ2-3; 10 bases fit TRBD2. The CDR3 runs to 20 residues. From germline, CDR1 is LGHNA and CDR2 YSLEER. The J segment lost 0 bases and the V segment lost 0 bases, leaving 12 bases of the junction unmatched. CDR3 in amino acids: CASSQDAHPSGSSSTDTQYF. The CDR3 bases are TGCGCCAGCAGCCAAGATGCCCATCCTAGCGGGAGCTCTAGCACAGATACGCAGTATTTT.

This clone was seen a single time. The J gene is TRBJ2-2, the V gene TRBV6-4; D unresolved. This CDR3 has 16 amino acids. The V end was cut by 2 bases, the J end by 1 base, with 11 bases between. The germline CDR1 and CDR2 sequences are MRHNA and SNTAGT. The CDR3 sequence: CASSDNPAGNTGELFF. The DNA for the CDR3 is TGTGCCAGCAGTGACAATCCAGCAGGGAACACCGGGGAGCTGTTTTTT.

This clone appeared once. The rearrangement links TRBV7-2 to TRBJ1-3; 7 positions agree with TRBD1. The germline gives CDR1 SGHTA, CDR2 FQGNSA. The CDR3 totals 16 residues. V trimming: 4 bases; J trimming: 4 bases; junction bases outside the gene matches: 10. The CDR3 here is CASSSRGQTYGNTIYF. Written as DNA, the CDR3 is TGTGCCAGCAGCTCCAGGGGACAGACCTACGGAAACACCATATATTTT.

The chain recombines TRBV27 with TRBJ1-1; 10 nucleotides align to TRBD1. In germline, CDR1 is MNHEY, CDR2 SMNVEV (reference sequence). The CDR3 has 18 residues. After removal of 4 bases from V and 0 bases from J, the junction contained 11 bases not matched to a gene. This CDR3 reads CASSSRQGARPVNTEAFF. Here the CDR3 DNA reads TGTGCCAGCAGTTCACGACAGGGGGCGCGACCGGTGAACACTGAAGCTTTCTTT.

This chain connects TRBV6-5 to TRBJ2-5; D perhaps matches TRBD1 (5 bases). Germline V gives CDR1 MNHEY, CDR2 SVGAGI. V dropped 4 bases and J dropped 4 bases, with 13 bases sitting between them. The CDR3 is made up of 14 amino acids. This CDR3 is CASSLVGAPETQYF. DNA for the CDR3: TGTGCCAGCAGTTTAGTAGGGGCCCCAGAGACCCAGTACTTC.

The chain couples TRBV7-9 to TRBJ1-2; TRBD1 might be the D (6 bases). There are 15 residues in the CDR3. Germline V lookup: CDR1 SEHNR, CDR2 FQNEAQ (reference sequence). Trimming left V 2 bases short and J 3 bases short, with 13 bases between. The CDR3 nucleotides read TGTGCCAGCAGCTTATGGCAGGGGAGTCACTATGGCTACACCTTC. The encoded protein is CASSLWQGSHYGYTF.

The CDR3 is CASSEDRGYEQYF. CDR3 in DNA: TGTGCCAGCAGTGAAGACAGGGGCTACGAGCAGTACTTC. V usage is TRBV6-1 and J usage is TRBJ2-7; the match to TRBD1 covers 7 bases. In germline, CDR1 is MNHNS, CDR2 SASEGT. V lost 1 base to trimming and J lost 3 bases; unmatched junction nucleotides: 0. The CDR3 runs to 13 residues.

CDR3 nucleotide sequence: TGTGCCACCGCTGCGGGGTCTGGAAACACCATATATTTT. It translates to CATAAGSGNTIYF. The chain combines TRBV6-5 with TRBJ1-3; D gene uncertain. This CDR3 contains 13 residues. Trimming left V 10 bases short and J 1 base short, with 11 bases between. CDR1 MNHEY and CDR2 SVGAGI come from the germline V gene.

The rearrangement uses TRBV7-2 and TRBJ1-5; D is possibly TRBD1 (5 bases). The CDR3 has 17 amino acids. CDR1 and CDR2 (germline): SGHTA, FQGNSA. Trimming left V 2 bases short and J 1 base short, with 15 bases between. CDR3: CASSLTGGPWSNQPQHF. The DNA of the CDR3 is TGTGCCAGCAGCTTAACCGGGGGACCCTGGAGCAATCAGCCCCAGCATTTT.

The chain employs TRBV10-1 and TRBJ2-1, with TRBD2 matching over 8 bases. The V gene's germline CDR1 is WNHNN and CDR2 SYGVQD (reference sequence). CDR3 length equals 15 residues. Trimming took 4 bases from V and 6 from J; bases not matched to a gene: 8. CDR3 sequence reads: CASSVAGRRLNEQFF. As DNA, the CDR3 is TGCGCCAGCAGTGTAGCGGGACGGCGTCTCAATGAGCAGTTCTTC.

The V and J genes are TRBV7-2 and TRBJ1-5; D is perhaps TRBD1 (5 bases). Germline-derived CDR1 and CDR2 are SGHTA and FQGNSA. This CDR3 comprises 17 residues. Trimming shortened V by 7 bases and J by 2 bases, and 21 bases separated the two germline ends. The CDR3 DNA follows: TGTGCCAGCACCCCGCGGGGGGAAGGGTTCGGCAATCAGCCCCAGCATTTT. Its protein product is CASTPRGEGFGNQPQHF.

The rearrangement links TRBV12-5 to TRBJ2-7; weak D call: TRBD1 (5 bases). The CDR3 loop spans 14 amino acids. Germline V gene sequence: CDR1 LGHNT, CDR2 FRNRAP. V lost 3 bases and J 3 bases, leaving 12 bases between the germline ends. The CDR3 here is CASGLGAGRYEQYF. In DNA, the CDR3 is TGTGCTAGTGGTTTAGGGGCAGGCCGCTACGAGCAGTACTTC.

This rearrangement joins TRBV1 to TRBJ2-7; the table's D call TRBD1 went unverified against the DNA. TRBV1 is tagged as a pseudogene. This CDR3 contains 12 residues. The CDR3 DNA sequence: TGCACCAGCAGAAGGGGGCAGCTCGAGCAGTACTTC. This encodes CTSRRGQLEQYF.

The chain couples TRBV2 to TRBJ2-5; D might be TRBD2 (6 bases). V shed 4 bases and J shed 5 bases, with 14 bases lying between them. The CDR3 spans 14 residues. Germline V CDR1 and CDR2: SNHLY, FYNNEI. For the CDR3, the DNA is TGTGCCAGCAGTGGTGGCGGGGCCGGGGAGACCCAGTACTTC. Translating it yields CASSGGGAGETQYF.

The CDR3 here is CASSSDRRSEKLFF. The CDR3, as DNA: TGTGCCAGCAGTTCGGACAGGAGGAGTGAAAAACTGTTTTTT. The V gene is TRBV27, the J gene TRBJ1-4; 7 bases map to TRBD1. Germline V gene data show CDR1 as MNHEY and CDR2 as SMNVEV (reference sequence). There are 14 residues in the CDR3. J lost 7 bases, V lost 4 bases, and 6 bases had no gene match.

The rearrangement links TRBV7-2 to TRBJ1-2; D is undetermined. CDR1 and CDR2 (germline): SGHTA, FQGNSA. The CDR3 is 16 amino acids. The V end lost 3 bases, the J end lost 0 bases, and 14 bases lay between the germline ends. The CDR3 sequence is CASSFSPVQTNYGYTF. The CDR3 coding sequence is TGTGCCAGCAGCTTTTCCCCAGTACAAACTAACTATGGCTACACCTTC.

The chain is built from TRBV7-3 and TRBJ2-2; D ambiguous. The CDR3 covers 14 residues. Germline lookup yields CDR1 SGHTA and CDR2 FQGTGA. V shed 1 base and J shed 2 bases, with 5 bases lying between them. As DNA, the CDR3 is TGTGCCAGCAGCTTAATCAGTAACACCGGGGAGCTGTTTTTT. This gives the protein CASSLISNTGELFF.

This chain joins TRBV9 and TRBJ2-3; a weak D match, TRBD1 (6 bases). The CDR3 is made up of 13 amino acids. Germline loops: CDR1 SGDLS, CDR2 YYNGEE. V gave up 4 bases and J gave up 4 bases, with 10 bases separating them. The CDR3, as DNA: TGTGCCAGCAGCTTACAGGGCGCAGATACGCAGTATTTT. Its translation: CASSLQGADTQYF.

This clone has just a few counts. V and J are TRBV7-8 and TRBJ1-6, with D unclear. V was pared by 3 bases and J by 0 bases, with 9 bases between. In germline, CDR1 is SGHVS, CDR2 FQNEAQ. CDR3 length: 16 residues. The CDR3 here is CASSFYSSSYNSPLHF. CDR3 DNA: TGTGCCAGCAGCTTTTACAGCAGCTCCTATAATTCACCCCTCCACTTT.

This clone appeared a few times. The rearrangement joins TRBV5-1 to TRBJ2-5, with TRBD2 matching 11 bases. Germline CDR1 reads SGHRS; CDR2 reads YFSETQ. The V segment lost 4 bases and the J segment 4 bases; nucleotides outside the gene matches: 9. The CDR3 is 16 amino acids. This CDR3 reads CASSRSSGGWGETQYF. The CDR3 DNA follows: TGCGCCAGCAGCAGATCTAGCGGGGGGTGGGGAGAGACCCAGTACTTC.

This rearrangement joins TRBV6-5 to TRBJ1-1, with D unclear. The CDR3 sequence is 14 residues long. The V gene lost 2 bases and the J gene lost 5 bases, with 12 bases spanning the gap. Looked up from germline, CDR1 is MNHEY and CDR2 is SVGAGI. CDR3 nucleotide sequence: TGTGCCAGCAGTTACAGATCGGGGTTAACTGAAGCTTTCTTT. Protein: CASSYRSGLTEAFF.

The rearrangement joins TRBV5-4 to TRBJ2-3, with no clear D. From germline, CDR1 is SGHNT and CDR2 YYREEE (reference sequence). The CDR3 is 13 amino acids. V was trimmed by 1 base and J by 2 bases, leaving 5 bases between them. The CDR3 DNA is TGTGCCAGCAGCTTGACAGCCACAGATACGCAGTATTTT. As protein: CASSLTATDTQYF. The variable domain in full, with the rest retrieved from reference TRBV5-4 and TRBJ2-3, is ETGVTQSPTHLIKTRGQQVTLRCSSQSGHNTVSWYQQALGQGPQFIFQYYREEENGRGNFPPRFSGLQFPNYSSELNVNALELDDSALYLCASSLTATDTQYFGPGTRLTVL.

This CDR3 is CAGQGTGELFF. The CDR3, as DNA: TGTGCCGGACAGGGGACCGGGGAGCTGTTTTTT. This sequence joins TRBV28 and TRBJ2-2; TRBD1 aligns across 9 bases. This CDR3 comprises 11 residues. The germline V gene encodes CDR1 MDHEN and CDR2 SYDVKM. V trimming: 11 bases; J trimming: 5 bases; junction bases outside the gene matches: 0.

The count of this clone is one. J is TRBJ2-1 and V is TRBV5-4, with D perhaps matching TRBD2 (6 bases). This CDR3 is 16 amino acids long. Between the trimmed V and J ends, which lost 0 bases and 2 bases, there was a span of 12 bases. Germline-derived CDR1 and CDR2 are SGHNT and YYREEE (reference sequence). The CDR3 bases are TGTGCCAGCAGCTTGGAGCTGACTAGGACCTACAATGAGCAGTTCTTC. Its protein product is CASSLELTRTYNEQFF. Variable domain in full (rest from reference TRBV5-4 and TRBJ2-1): ETGVTQSPTHLIKTRGQQVTLRCSSQSGHNTVSWYQQALGQGPQFIFQYYREEENGRGNFPPRFSGLQFPNYSSELNVNALELDDSALYLCASSLELTRTYNEQFFGPGTRLTVL.

The chain uses TRBV4-3 and TRBJ2-3, with 7 bases lining up with TRBD2. Per germline, CDR1 LGHNA and CDR2 YSLEER. J lost 3 bases, V lost 1 base, and 4 bases had no gene match. This CDR3 contains 15 residues. The CDR3 DNA follows: TGCGCCAGCAGCCAAGTAGAAGCGGGGACAGATACGCAGTATTTT. This codes for CASSQVEAGTDTQYF.